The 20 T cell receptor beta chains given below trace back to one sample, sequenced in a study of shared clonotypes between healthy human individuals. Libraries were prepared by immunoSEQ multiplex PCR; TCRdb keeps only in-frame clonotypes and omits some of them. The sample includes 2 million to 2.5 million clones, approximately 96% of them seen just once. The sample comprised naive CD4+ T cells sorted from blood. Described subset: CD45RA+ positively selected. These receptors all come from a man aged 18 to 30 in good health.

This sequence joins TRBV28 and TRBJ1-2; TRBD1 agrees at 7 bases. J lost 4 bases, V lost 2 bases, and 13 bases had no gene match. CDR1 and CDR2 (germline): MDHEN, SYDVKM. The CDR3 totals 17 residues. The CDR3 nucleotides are TGTGCCAGCAGTTTACCCGGAGGGGGCCGGATAGGCTATGGCTACACCTTC. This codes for CASSLPGGGRIGYGYTF.

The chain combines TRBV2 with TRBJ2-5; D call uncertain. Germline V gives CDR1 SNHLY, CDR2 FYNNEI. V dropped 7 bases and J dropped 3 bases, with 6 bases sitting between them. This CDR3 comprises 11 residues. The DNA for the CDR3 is TGTGCCAGCACCCAAGAAGAGACCCAGTACTTC. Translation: CASTQEETQYF.

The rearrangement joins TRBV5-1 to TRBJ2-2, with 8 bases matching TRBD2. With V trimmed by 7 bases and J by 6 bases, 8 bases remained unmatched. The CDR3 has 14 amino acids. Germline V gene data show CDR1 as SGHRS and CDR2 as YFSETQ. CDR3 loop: CASYSGLVSGELFF. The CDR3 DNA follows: TGCGCCAGCTACTCGGGACTAGTCTCCGGGGAGCTGTTTTTT.

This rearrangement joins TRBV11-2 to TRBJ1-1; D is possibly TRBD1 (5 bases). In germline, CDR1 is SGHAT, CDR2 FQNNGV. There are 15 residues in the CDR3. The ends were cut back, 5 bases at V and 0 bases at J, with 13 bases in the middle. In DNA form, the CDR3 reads TGTGCCAGCAGCACACAAGGGACGGTGAACACTGAAGCTTTCTTT. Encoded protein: CASSTQGTVNTEAFF.

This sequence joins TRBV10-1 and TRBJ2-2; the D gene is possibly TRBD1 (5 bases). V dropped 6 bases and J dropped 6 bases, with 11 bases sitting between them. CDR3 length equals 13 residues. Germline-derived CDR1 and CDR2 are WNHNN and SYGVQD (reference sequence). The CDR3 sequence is CASSKQAAGELFF. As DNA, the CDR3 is TGCGCCAGCAGCAAACAGGCGGCCGGGGAGCTGTTTTTT.

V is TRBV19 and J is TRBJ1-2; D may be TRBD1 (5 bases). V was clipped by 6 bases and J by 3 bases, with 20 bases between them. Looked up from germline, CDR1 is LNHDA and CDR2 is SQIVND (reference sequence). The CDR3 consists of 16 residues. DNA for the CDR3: TGTGCCAGTAGGGGGGACCAGGCCTTCGTGGACTATGGCTACACCTTC. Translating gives CASRGDQAFVDYGYTF.

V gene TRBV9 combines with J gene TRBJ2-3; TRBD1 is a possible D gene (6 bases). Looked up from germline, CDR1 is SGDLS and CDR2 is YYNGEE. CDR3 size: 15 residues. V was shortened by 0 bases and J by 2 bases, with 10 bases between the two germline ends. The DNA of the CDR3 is TGTGCCAGCAGCGTAGCGGACAGACCCACAGATACGCAGTATTTT. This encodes CASSVADRPTDTQYF.

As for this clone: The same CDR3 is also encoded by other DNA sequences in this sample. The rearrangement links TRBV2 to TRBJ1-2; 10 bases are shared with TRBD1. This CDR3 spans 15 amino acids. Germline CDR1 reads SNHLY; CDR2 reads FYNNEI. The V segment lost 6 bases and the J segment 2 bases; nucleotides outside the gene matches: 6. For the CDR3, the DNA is TGTGCCAGCAGCCAAACGGGACAGGGGAACTATGGCTACACCTTC. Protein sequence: CASSQTGQGNYGYTF.

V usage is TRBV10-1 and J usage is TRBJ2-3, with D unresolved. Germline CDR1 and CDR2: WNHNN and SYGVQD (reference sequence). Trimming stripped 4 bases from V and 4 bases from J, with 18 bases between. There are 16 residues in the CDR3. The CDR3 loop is CASSVRGRKLSDTQYF. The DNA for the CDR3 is TGCGCCAGCAGTGTCCGTGGCCGCAAGTTATCAGATACGCAGTATTTT.

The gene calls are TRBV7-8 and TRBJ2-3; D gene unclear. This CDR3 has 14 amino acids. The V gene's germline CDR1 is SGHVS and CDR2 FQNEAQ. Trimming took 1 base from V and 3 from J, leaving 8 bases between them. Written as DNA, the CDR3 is TGTGCCAGCAGCTTAGGGGGAAGGACAGATACGCAGTATTTT. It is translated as CASSLGGRTDTQYF.

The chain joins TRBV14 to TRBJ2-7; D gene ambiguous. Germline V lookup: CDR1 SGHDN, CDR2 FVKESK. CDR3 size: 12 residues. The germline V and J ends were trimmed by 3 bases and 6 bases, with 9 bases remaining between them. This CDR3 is CASSQVRAEQYF. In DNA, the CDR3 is TGTGCCAGCAGCCAGGTCCGTGCCGAGCAGTACTTC. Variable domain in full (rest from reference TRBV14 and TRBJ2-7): EAGVTQFPSHSVIEKGQTVTLRCDPISGHDNLYWYRRVMGKEIKFLLHFVKESKQDESGMPNNRFLAERTGGTYSTLKVQPAELEDSGVYFCASSQVRAEQYFGPGTRLTVT.

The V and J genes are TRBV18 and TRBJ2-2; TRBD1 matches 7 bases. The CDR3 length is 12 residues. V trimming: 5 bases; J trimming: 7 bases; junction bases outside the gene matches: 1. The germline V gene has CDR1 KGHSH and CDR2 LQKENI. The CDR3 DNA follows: TGTGCCAGCTCAACAGGGGTCGGGGAGCTGTTTTTT. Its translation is CASSTGVGELFF.

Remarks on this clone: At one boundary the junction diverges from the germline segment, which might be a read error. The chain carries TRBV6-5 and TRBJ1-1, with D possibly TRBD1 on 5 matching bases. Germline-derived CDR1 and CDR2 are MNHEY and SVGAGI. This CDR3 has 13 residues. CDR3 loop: CASSYSTVTEAFF. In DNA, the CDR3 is TGTGCCAGCAGCTACTCGACAGTGACTGAAGCTTTCTTT.

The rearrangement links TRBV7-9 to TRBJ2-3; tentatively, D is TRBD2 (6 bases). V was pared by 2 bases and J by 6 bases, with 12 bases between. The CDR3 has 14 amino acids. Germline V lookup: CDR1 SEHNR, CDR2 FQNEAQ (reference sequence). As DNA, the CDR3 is TGTGCCAGCAGCTTAAATGGACGGGAGGATACGCAGTATTTT. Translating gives CASSLNGREDTQYF.

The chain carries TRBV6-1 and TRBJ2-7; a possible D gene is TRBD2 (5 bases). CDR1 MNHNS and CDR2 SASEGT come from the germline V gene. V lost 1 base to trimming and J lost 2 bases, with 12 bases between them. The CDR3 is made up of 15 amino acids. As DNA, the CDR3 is TGTGCCAGCAGTGAAGGAGCGGCAGCCCCCTACGAGCAGTACTTC. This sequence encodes CASSEGAAAPYEQYF.

The CDR3 region is CATSSGGVTEAFF. In DNA form, the CDR3 reads TGTGCCACCAGCTCTGGTGGGGTAACTGAAGCTTTCTTT. J is TRBJ1-1 and V is TRBV10-3; D is unresolved. The CDR3 loop spans 13 amino acids. V lost 10 bases, J lost 5 bases, and 17 bases lay in between. Germline V gene data show CDR1 as ENHRY and CDR2 as SYGVKD.

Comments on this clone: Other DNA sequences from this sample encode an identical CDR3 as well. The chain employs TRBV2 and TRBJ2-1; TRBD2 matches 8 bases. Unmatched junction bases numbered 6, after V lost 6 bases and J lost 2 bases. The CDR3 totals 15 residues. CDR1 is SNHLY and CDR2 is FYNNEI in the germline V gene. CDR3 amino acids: CASSNSGTAYNEQFF. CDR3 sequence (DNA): TGTGCCAGCAGCAATAGCGGGACCGCCTACAATGAGCAGTTCTTC.

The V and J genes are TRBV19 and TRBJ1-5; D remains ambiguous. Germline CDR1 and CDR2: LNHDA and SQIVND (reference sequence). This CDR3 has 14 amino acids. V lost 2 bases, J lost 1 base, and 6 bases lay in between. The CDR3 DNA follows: TGTGCCAGTAGTATACGCGGAAGCAATCAGCCCCAGCATTTT. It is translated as CASSIRGSNQPQHF.

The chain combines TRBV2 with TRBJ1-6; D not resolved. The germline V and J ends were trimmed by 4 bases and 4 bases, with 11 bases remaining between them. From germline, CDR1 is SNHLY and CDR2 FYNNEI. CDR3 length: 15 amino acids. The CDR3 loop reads CASSGPNPYNSPLHF. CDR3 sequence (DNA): TGTGCCAGCAGTGGACCGAATCCATATAATTCACCCCTCCACTTT.

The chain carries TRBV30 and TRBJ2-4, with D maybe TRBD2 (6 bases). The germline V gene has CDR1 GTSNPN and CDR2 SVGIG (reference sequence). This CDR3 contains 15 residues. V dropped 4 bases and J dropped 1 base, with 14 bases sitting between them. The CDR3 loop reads CAWNRRALAKNIQYF. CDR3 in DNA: TGTGCCTGGAACAGGAGGGCTCTCGCCAAAAACATTCAGTACTTC.